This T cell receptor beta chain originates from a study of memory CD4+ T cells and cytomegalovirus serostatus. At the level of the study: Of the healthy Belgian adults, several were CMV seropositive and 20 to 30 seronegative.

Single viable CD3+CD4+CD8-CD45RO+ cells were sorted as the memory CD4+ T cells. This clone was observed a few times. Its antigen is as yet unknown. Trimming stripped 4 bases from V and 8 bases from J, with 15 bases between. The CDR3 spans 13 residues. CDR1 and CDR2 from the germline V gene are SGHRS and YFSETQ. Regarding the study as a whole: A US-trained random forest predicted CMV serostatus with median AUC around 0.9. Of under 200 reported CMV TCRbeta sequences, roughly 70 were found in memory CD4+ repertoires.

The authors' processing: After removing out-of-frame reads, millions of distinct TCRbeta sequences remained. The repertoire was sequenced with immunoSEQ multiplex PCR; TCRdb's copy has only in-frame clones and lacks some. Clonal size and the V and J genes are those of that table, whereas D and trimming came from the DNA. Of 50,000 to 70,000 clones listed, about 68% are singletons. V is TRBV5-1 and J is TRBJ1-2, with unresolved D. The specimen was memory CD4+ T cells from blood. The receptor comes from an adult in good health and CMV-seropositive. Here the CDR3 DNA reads TGCGCCAGCAGCCTGCAGGATGTTCGAGGCTACACCTTC. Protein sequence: CASSLQDVRGYTF.